Included here is one T cell receptor beta chain sequence, with context. The sample originates from a study of blood T cell repertoires in COVID-19. Turning to the study itself: Sites in the United States, Italy and Spain provided acute and convalescent COVID-19 samples.

Cohort assignment relied on participant-reported clinical history. The repertoire was sequenced with immunoSEQ multiplex PCR; TCRdb's copy has only in-frame clones and lacks some. In the table there are about 440,000 clones, about 85% of which are singletons. This receptor was identified in a young woman with acute COVID-19. The sequenced sample consisted of PBMCs or T cells enriched from blood (not recorded which).

The CDR3 loop reads CASSPLSAGTDTQYF. CDR3 DNA: TGTGCCAGCAGTCCCCTTAGCGCCGGCACAGATACGCAGTATTTT. This rearrangement joins TRBV27 to TRBJ2-3, with D maybe TRBD2 (5 bases). CDR1 MNHEY and CDR2 SMNVEV come from the germline V gene (reference sequence). The CDR3 is 15 amino acids. The ends were cut back, 5 bases at V and 1 base at J, with 13 bases in the middle.